A single T cell receptor (beta chain) is shown here with its context. Its antigen is unidentified. The entry originates in a study of T cell responses to AZD1222 COVID-19 vaccine. Study-wide context: Pooled in the analysis were second doses at about 4 or about 12 weeks. Study results and limitations: Only a handful of AZD1222 recipients were seropositive at baseline.

Sequencing used immunoSEQ multiplex PCR; TCRdb keeps in-frame clones, though not all of them. The repertoire has some 80,000 clones, about 84% of them found once; the top ten carry more than 8.5%. With 4 bases removed from V and 4 bases from J, the gap between germline ends came to 10 bases. Germline CDR1 reads MGHDK; CDR2 reads SYGVNS. The CDR3 contains 13 residues. This TCR was recovered from an adult in good health. The sequencing here drew on peripheral blood, taken on day 0 of AZD1222 vaccination. The chain employs TRBV25-1 and TRBJ1-2; no definite D call. The CDR3 nucleotides are TGTGCCAGCAGTGGGGTGGGAACCTATGGCTACACCTTC. The encoded protein is CASSGVGTYGYTF.